A selection of T cell receptor beta chains follows, all from one sample in a study of blood T cell repertoires in COVID-19. Clones were read by immunoSEQ multiplex PCR, and TCRdb kept only the in-frame ones, dropping some. The sample has some 250,000 clones, 86% seen once. Sequencing was done on a sample of peripheral blood. Receptors originate from a woman in her twenties or thirties who had recovered from COVID-19. Both conserved end residues are part of each CDR3. D genes are given only for firm matches. The listing skips clone size in some rows; elsewhere it reads once, few, many or a size class.

abundance,v_gene,j_gene,d_gene,CDR3aa,CDR3nt
NA,TRBV4-3,TRBJ2-2,NA,CASSQVLLARAANTGELFF,TGCGCCAGCAGCCAAGTATTGTTAGCGCGGGCGGCAAACACCGGGGAGCTGTTTTTT
NA,TRBV9,TRBJ2-1,NA,CASSPSVAASYNEQFF,TGTGCCAGCAGCCCGTCCGTAGCGGCATCCTACAATGAGCAGTTCTTC
NA,TRBV7-6,TRBJ2-1,NA,CASSLGDEQFF,TGTGCCAGCAGCCTCGGGGATGAGCAGTTCTTC
NA,TRBV29-1,TRBJ1-1,TRBD1,CSVRMDRILSEAFF,TGCAGCGTTAGGATGGACAGGATCCTTTCCGAAGCTTTCTTT
NA,TRBV4-3,TRBJ2-7,TRBD1,CASSQRTGLQLYEQYF,TGCGCCAGCAGCCAAAGGACAGGCCTACAACTCTACGAGCAGTACTTC
few,TRBV4-2,TRBJ1-1,TRBD1,CASSRLGGMNTEAFF,TGTGCCAGCAGCCGCTTAGGGGGCATGAACACTGAAGCTTTCTTT
NA,TRBV7-9,TRBJ2-7,TRBD1,CASSLRDSGEQYF,TGTGCCAGCAGCTTAAGGGACAGCGGCGAGCAGTACTTC
NA,TRBV30,TRBJ1-2,NA,CAWIHRGGSPGYTF,TGTGCCTGGATCCACCGTGGAGGCAGCCCGGGCTACACCTTC
NA,TRBV12-3/TRBV12-4,TRBJ1-2,NA,CASSLAGSGYTF,TGTGCCAGCAGTTTAGCAGGGAGCGGCTACACCTTC
NA,TRBV2,TRBJ2-7,NA,CASSHRDTFYEQYF,TGTGCCAGCAGTCACCGGGACACTTTCTACGAGCAGTACTTC
NA,TRBV19,TRBJ2-1,NA,CASSMTEARWHEQFF,TGTGCCAGTAGTATGACGGAGGCCCGATGGCATGAGCAGTTCTTC
NA,TRBV27,TRBJ1-5,TRBD1,CASSSGQGAIQPQHF,TGTGCCAGCAGTTCGGGACAGGGGGCGATTCAGCCCCAGCATTTT
NA,TRBV5-4,TRBJ2-7,TRBD2,CASSLRGGGTYEQYF,TGTGCCAGCAGCTTGCGGGGGGGAGGCACCTACGAGCAGTACTTC
NA,TRBV19,TRBJ2-1,TRBD1,CASIADRGSYNEQFF,TGTGCCAGTATTGCGGACAGGGGGTCGTACAATGAGCAGTTCTTC
NA,TRBV18,TRBJ1-1,NA,CASSPIRTDLNTEAFF,TGTGCCAGCTCACCTATCCGGACAGATTTAAACACTGAAGCTTTCTTT
NA,TRBV6-4,TRBJ2-3,TRBD2,CASRPRGDTDTQYF,TGTGCCAGCAGACCGCGGGGGGACACAGATACGCAGTATTTT
NA,TRBV7-6,TRBJ2-3,NA,CASSRHPTGGRPDTQYF,TGTGCCAGCAGCCGACACCCAACGGGGGGCCGACCGGATACGCAGTATTTT
NA,TRBV12-3/TRBV12-4,TRBJ1-2,NA,CATQGFAGYTF,TGTGCCACCCAGGGCTTTGCGGGCTACACCTTC
NA,TRBV2,TRBJ2-1,NA,CASNSEGRRNEQFF,TGTGCCAGCAACTCCGAGGGGAGGCGAAATGAGCAGTTCTTC
NA,TRBV2,TRBJ1-3,TRBD1,CASSRDRGRGTGNTIYF,TGTGCCAGTAGTCGGGACAGGGGGCGCGGGACTGGAAACACCATATATTTT
NA,TRBV19,TRBJ1-2,TRBD1,CASSSGRGKAYGYTF,TGTGCCAGTAGTAGCGGCAGGGGGAAGGCCTATGGCTACACCTTC
NA,TRBV9,TRBJ1-2,NA,CASSVSVRGNNYGYTF,TGTGCCAGCAGCGTAAGCGTCCGAGGGAATAACTATGGCTACACCTTC
NA,TRBV5-4,TRBJ1-2,TRBD1,CASSFDRGNYGYTF,TGTGCCAGCAGCTTTGACAGGGGGAACTATGGCTACACCTTC
NA,TRBV2,TRBJ1-1,TRBD1,CASTWTGDTEAFF,TGTGCCAGCACCTGGACAGGCGACACTGAAGCTTTCTTT
few,TRBV6-6,TRBJ1-5,NA,CASSYSGSGRGQPQHF,TGTGCCAGCAGTTACTCAGGATCAGGGAGGGGCCAGCCCCAGCATTTT
NA,TRBV2,TRBJ1-1,TRBD1,CASRGTGGGTEAFF,TGTGCCAGCAGGGGGACAGGGGGCGGCACTGAAGCTTTCTTT
NA,TRBV6-6,TRBJ2-1,TRBD2,CATRTSGGNEQFF,TGTGCCACGAGGACTAGCGGGGGCAATGAGCAGTTCTTC
few,TRBV7-2,TRBJ2-3,NA,CASSLSGWEDTQYF,TGTGCCAGCAGCTTATCGGGGTGGGAAGATACGCAGTATTTT